Below, one T cell receptor (beta chain) is given with its context. Original methodology: Using reference gene primer amplification, nucleated cell counts were estimated. The repertoire was sequenced with immunoSEQ multiplex PCR; TCRdb's copy has only in-frame clones and lacks some. Clonal size and the V and J genes are those of that table, whereas D and trimming came from the DNA. Of around 320,000 clones detected, roughly 90% appear once; the ten largest clones hold roughly 2.1%. The data are from a study of blood T cell repertoires in COVID-19. At the level of the study: Donors in the United States, Italy and Spain gave samples during acute or convalescent COVID-19. From T cells, B-cell-depleted T cells, or PBMCs came the material, which was cDNA or gDNA.

The CDR3 covers 18 residues. Trimming cost V 1 base and J 9 bases; bases outside gene matches: 14. The germline V gene has CDR1 MDHEN and CDR2 SYDVKM. The rearrangement uses TRBV28 and TRBJ1-3; the match to TRBD1 covers 11 bases. This sequence originates from a man younger than 35 with active or convalescent COVID-19. The specimen sequenced was peripheral blood. In DNA, the CDR3 is TGTGCCAGCAGTTTATTCGTGGGACAGGGGGGGATCCGAGGCACCATATATTTT. This gives the protein CASSLFVGQGGIRGTIYF.